This T cell receptor beta chain comes out of a study of shared clonotypes between healthy human individuals. Comment on this clone: The antigen is unknown.

The protocol was immunoSEQ multiplex PCR, while the TCRdb copy is restricted to in-frame clones and leaves out a portion. The sample records about 590,000 clones, 95% being singletons. Points from the study as a whole: The four-donor shared clonotypes exceeded non-shared clonotypes in generation probability, with non-shared ones scoring lower.

Only CD45RO-negative cells positively selected for CCR7 counted as naive CD8 cells, so terminally differentiated effector memory CD45RA+ cells were excluded. The clonotype comes from a woman aged 30 to 39 in good health. Sequencing input: naive CD8+ T cells sorted from blood.

In DNA form, the CDR3 reads TGTGCCAGCAGTTTCCTCCTTGGGGACAGAGTCTACAATGAGCAGTTCTTC. Protein product: CASSFLLGDRVYNEQFF. The V and J genes are TRBV27 and TRBJ2-1, with TRBD1 matching 7 bases. Trimming cost V 3 bases and J 3 bases; bases outside gene matches: 11. The germline gives CDR1 MNHEY, CDR2 SMNVEV (reference sequence). CDR3 length equals 17 residues.